Below, 19 T cell receptor beta chains from the same sample are listed, as sequenced in a study of blood T cells in healthy people across ages. A second about 6 to 11 cycle PCR used barcoded and J-beta primers. Using its own MiXCR run on the 5' RACE reads, TCRdb lists one record per CDR3 protein. The sample lists 1.5 million to 2 million distinct CDR3 sequences, about 28% seen once, with 7.7% in the top ten. The sample was blood. The receptors originated from a woman aged 30 to 39 in good health.

This clonotype was detected only a few times. The chain carries TRBV20-1 and TRBJ2-1; perhaps TRBD2 as D (6 bases). V was clipped by 5 bases and J by 0 bases, with 11 bases between them. Germline V CDR1 and CDR2: DFQATT, SNEGSKA (reference sequence). The CDR3 loop spans 14 amino acids. CDR3: CSAHRGTSYNEQFF. The CDR3 DNA follows: TGCAGTGCTCACCGGGGGACCTCCTACAATGAGCAGTTCTTC.

This clonotype occurred a few times. The chain joins TRBV10-3 to TRBJ2-7, with unresolved D. This CDR3 contains 13 residues. The V end was cut by 4 bases, the J end by 2 bases, with 9 bases between. Germline V gene lookup returns CDR1 ENHRY and CDR2 SYGVKD. The CDR3 is CAISVGPPYEQYF. The CDR3 DNA reads as TGTGCCATCAGTGTTGGTCCCCCCTACGAGCAGTACTTC.

The rearrangement joins TRBV10-3 to TRBJ2-3; D unclear. With 7 bases removed from V and 0 bases from J, the gap between germline ends came to 8 bases. The length of the CDR3 is 13 residues. Per germline, CDR1 ENHRY and CDR2 SYGVKD. As DNA, the CDR3 is TGTGCCATCAAGGCGGACAGCACAGATACGCAGTATTTT. Translated: CAIKADSTDTQYF.

This clonotype has a handful of counts. This rearrangement joins TRBV2 to TRBJ2-5; D ambiguous. The length of the CDR3 is 11 residues. Germline CDR1 is SNHLY and CDR2 is FYNNEI. V was trimmed by 8 bases and J by 6 bases, leaving 10 bases between them. The CDR3: CASAPSQTQYF. CDR3 coding DNA: TGTGCCAGCGCCCCCTCCCAGACCCAGTACTTC.

This clonotype was counted a few times. CDR3 amino acids: CATRARRRDSLLGVNQPQHF. For the CDR3, the DNA is TGTGCCACCCGGGCCCGGCGCCGGGACAGCCTGCTAGGGGTCAATCAGCCCCAGCATTTT. The chain links TRBV28 to TRBJ1-5; TRBD1 matches at 7 bases. The germline V gene has CDR1 MDHEN and CDR2 SYDVKM. With V trimmed by 10 bases and J by 3 bases, 27 bases remained unmatched. The CDR3 has 20 amino acids.

At least ten counts were recorded for this clonotype. Its ends do not fully match the called genes, so a read error is possible. The chain has TRBV15 and TRBJ2-3; D gene unclear. CDR3 length equals 14 residues. Germline assignment: CDR1 LNHNV and CDR2 YYDKDF (reference sequence). CDR3 amino acids: CATSTRSPLDTQYF. The CDR3 DNA is TGTGCCACGAGCACAAGGAGCCCCCTAGATACGCAGTATTTT.

The chain carries TRBV12-3 or TRBV12-4 and TRBJ2-3; D not certain. The CDR3 consists of 15 residues. The V end lost 9 bases, the J end lost 6 bases, and 22 bases lay between the germline ends. The DNA for the CDR3 is TGTGCCAGTTCCCGGACCGGGTCCACCCGGGATACGCAGTATTTT. Translating gives CASSRTGSTRDTQYF.

The V call is TRBV4-1, the J call TRBJ1-1; D not resolved. The CDR3 length is 16 residues. CDR1 and CDR2 (germline): MGHRA, YSYEKL. Trimming left V 1 base short and J 0 bases short, with 12 bases between. CDR3 nucleotide sequence: TGCGCCAGCAGCCAAGCAAGTTCGGGGATGAACACTGAAGCTTTCTTT. This encodes CASSQASSGMNTEAFF.

A few counts support this clonotype. The genes are TRBV27 and TRBJ2-5, with D uncertain. Trimming left V 6 bases short and J 3 bases short, with 11 bases between. In germline, CDR1 is MNHEY, CDR2 SMNVEV (reference sequence). CDR3 length: 13 amino acids. CDR3 in amino acids: CASRVRAKETQYF. For the CDR3, the DNA is TGTGCCAGCAGGGTCCGGGCCAAAGAGACCCAGTACTTC.

This clonotype appeared many times. This chain connects TRBV29-1 to TRBJ2-1; 14 nucleotides line up with TRBD2. The CDR3 has 14 amino acids. From germline, CDR1 is SQVTM and CDR2 ANQGSEA. The trim removed 7 bases at V and 9 bases at J, leaving 8 bases unmatched. DNA for the CDR3: TGCAGCGCTGTAGGGACTAGCGGGAGACGTGAGCAGTTCTTC. Residues: CSAVGTSGRREQFF.

This clonotype was picked up a small number of times. The chain links TRBV11-2 to TRBJ2-7; TRBD1 matches 8 bases. The germline V gene encodes CDR1 SGHAT and CDR2 FQNNGV. The V segment lost 1 base and the J segment 7 bases; nucleotides outside the gene matches: 9. The CDR3 loop spans 15 amino acids. CDR3 residues: CASSLGPTGAMEQYF. For the CDR3, the DNA is TGTGCCAGCAGCTTAGGCCCGACAGGGGCCATGGAGCAGTACTTC.

This clonotype has a count of ten or more. The chain uses TRBV6-6 and TRBJ1-2; D call uncertain. The CDR3 sequence is 15 residues long. V lost 5 bases and J lost 7, with 20 bases in between. Germline-derived CDR1 and CDR2 are MNHNY and SVGAGI (reference sequence). The CDR3 DNA reads as TGTGCCAGCAGTCCTCCCCAAGGTGGCCGTACTGGCTACACCTTC. Its protein product is CASSPPQGGRTGYTF.

Regarding this clonotype: The CDR3 does not close with the conserved phenylalanine or tryptophan, likely indicating a read error. This chain uses TRBV5-5 with TRBJ1-2; TRBD1 matches 11 bases. The CDR3 has 16 amino acids. Germline values: CDR1 SGHKS, CDR2 YYEKEE (reference sequence). V lost 0 bases, J lost 7 bases, and 8 bases stayed unmatched. For the CDR3, the DNA is TGTGCCAGCAGCTTGGCGGGACAGGGGGAAAAGGCTGGCTACACCTGC. This sequence encodes CASSLAGQGEKAGYTC.

The rearrangement links TRBV7-8 to TRBJ2-1, with TRBD2 matching 15 bases. Germline V gene data show CDR1 as SGHVS and CDR2 as FQNEAQ. The J segment lost 13 bases and the V segment lost 1 base, leaving 11 bases of the junction unmatched. The CDR3 contains 17 residues. The DNA for the CDR3 is TGTGCCAGCAGCTTAGAGGGTGGGACTAGCGGGAGGAAGACCCAGTTCTTC. Translated, it gives CASSLEGGTSGRKTQFF. The variable domain in full, with the rest retrieved from reference TRBV7-8 and TRBJ2-1, is GAGVSQSPRYKVAKRGQDVALRCDPISGHVSLFWYQQALGQGPEFLTYFQNEAQLDKSGLPSDRFFAERPEGSVSTLKIQRTQQEDSAVYLCASSLEGGTSGRKTQFFGPGTRLTVL.

This clonotype was detected only a few times. The chain employs TRBV3-1 and TRBJ2-1, with a weak D call TRBD1 (6 bases). The V gene's germline CDR1 is LGHDT and CDR2 YNNKEL (reference sequence). CDR3 length: 16 amino acids. The V and J ends lost 1 base and 5 bases respectively, with 15 bases between them. As DNA, the CDR3 is TGTGCCAGCAGCCAAGGCTCCTGGGGGCGGGACAATGAGCAGTTCTTC. Protein sequence: CASSQGSWGRDNEQFF.

This clonotype turned up a few times. Germline is not matched at one junction end, which may reflect a read error. V usage is TRBV4-1 and J usage is TRBJ1-1, with 7 bases fitting TRBD1. Germline loops: CDR1 MGHRA, CDR2 YSYEKL. CDR3 length: 19 amino acids. The DNA of the CDR3 is TGCGCCAGCAGCCGGCCTACGGGGACAGCCAACCTCAGGGGGACTGTAGCTTTCTTT. As protein: CASSRPTGTANLRGTVAFF.

In its sample, this clonotype was seen many times. The chain joins TRBV12-3 or TRBV12-4 to TRBJ2-7, with D maybe TRBD2 (5 bases). The ends were cut back, 3 bases at V and 7 bases at J, with 19 bases in the middle. This CDR3 spans 15 amino acids. The CDR3 sequence is CASSFVRRGRGEQYF. For the CDR3, the DNA is TGTGCCAGCAGTTTTGTGCGGAGAGGGCGTGGGGAGCAGTACTTC.

J is TRBJ1-1 and V is TRBV10-1, with TRBD1 as a possible D gene (6 bases). The V gene's germline CDR1 is WNHNN and CDR2 SYGVQD (reference sequence). The CDR3 spans 17 residues. The V end lost 4 bases, the J end lost 3 bases, and 21 bases lay between the germline ends. The CDR3: CASSGATWGAGYTEAFF. CDR3 nucleotide sequence: TGCGCCAGCAGTGGAGCCACCTGGGGGGCGGGCTACACTGAAGCTTTCTTT.

As for this clonotype: A read error may explain this, as a much larger clone is one base away. V and J are TRBV29-1 and TRBJ2-1; the match to TRBD2 covers 13 bases. Near its end, the DNA agrees better with TRBJ2-7, so the J call may be wrong. The CDR3 extends over 15 amino acids. Germline CDR1 is SQVTM and CDR2 is ANQGSEA. The CDR3 bases are TGCAGCGCACGGACTAGCGGGAGCTCCTACAATGAGCAGTACTTC. Translating gives CSARTSGSSYNEQYF.